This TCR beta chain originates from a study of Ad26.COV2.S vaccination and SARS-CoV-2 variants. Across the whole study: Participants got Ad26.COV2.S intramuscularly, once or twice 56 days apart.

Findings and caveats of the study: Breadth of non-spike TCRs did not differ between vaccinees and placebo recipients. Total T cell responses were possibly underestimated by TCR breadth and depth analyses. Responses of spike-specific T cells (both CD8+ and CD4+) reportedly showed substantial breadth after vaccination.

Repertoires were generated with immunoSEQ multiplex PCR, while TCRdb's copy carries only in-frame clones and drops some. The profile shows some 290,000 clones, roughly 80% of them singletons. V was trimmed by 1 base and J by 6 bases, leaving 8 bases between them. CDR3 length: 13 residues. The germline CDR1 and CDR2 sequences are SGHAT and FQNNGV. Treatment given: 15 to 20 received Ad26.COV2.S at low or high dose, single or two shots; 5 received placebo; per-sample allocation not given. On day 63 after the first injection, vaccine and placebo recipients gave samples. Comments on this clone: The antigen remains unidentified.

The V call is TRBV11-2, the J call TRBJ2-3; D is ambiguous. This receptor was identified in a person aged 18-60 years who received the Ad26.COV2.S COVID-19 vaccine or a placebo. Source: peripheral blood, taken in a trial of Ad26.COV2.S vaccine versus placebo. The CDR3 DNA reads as TGTGCCAGCAGCTTAGTTCCTGGGGATACGCAGTATTTT. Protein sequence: CASSLVPGDTQYF.